One and the same sample provided the 23 T cell receptor beta chains below, sequenced in a study of identical twins. TCRdb reanalysed the 5' RACE reads using MiXCR and keeps one entry per CDR3 protein. The sample includes approximately 670,000 distinct CDR3 sequences, 5.5% to 6.5% of them seen just once. The sequenced sample was naive T cells sorted from blood. The receptors here all came from a man in his late teens or twenties in good health.

This sequence joins TRBV3-1 and TRBJ1-4; D is unclear. Deletions cut 0 bases from V and 8 bases from J, with 19 bases between. Germline V lookup: CDR1 LGHDT, CDR2 YNNKEL (reference sequence). The CDR3 is 17 amino acids. CDR3 amino acids: CASSQDHGYGVREKLFF. The DNA of the CDR3 is TGTGCCAGCAGCCAAGATCACGGTTACGGGGTTAGAGAAAAACTGTTTTTT.

This clonotype was recorded many times. The chain couples TRBV29-1 to TRBJ2-3, with a weak D call TRBD1 (6 bases). Germline CDR1 SQVTM, CDR2 ANQGSEA. CDR3 size: 13 residues. Trimming shortened V by 6 bases and J by 1 base, and 11 bases separated the two germline ends. CDR3 sequence reads: CSVRQDRTDTQYF. CDR3 DNA: TGCAGCGTCCGACAGGACCGCACAGATACGCAGTATTTT.

At least ten counts were recorded for this clonotype. The rearrangement links TRBV5-1 to TRBJ2-2, with TRBD2 matching 9 bases. The J segment lost 3 bases and the V segment lost 3 bases, leaving 3 bases of the junction unmatched. The CDR3 runs 15 residues. The germline V gene has CDR1 SGHRS and CDR2 YFSETQ. The CDR3 is CASSSRLADTGELFF. DNA for the CDR3: TGCGCCAGCAGCTCTAGACTAGCGGACACCGGGGAGCTGTTTTTT.

This clonotype came up many times. This chain joins TRBV5-1 and TRBJ2-4; a weak D match, TRBD1 (7 bases). V was trimmed by 1 base and J by 7 bases, leaving 12 bases between them. Per germline, CDR1 SGHRS and CDR2 YFSETQ. This CDR3 region has 14 residues. CDR3 sequence reads: CASSLTGEVNIQYF. Here the CDR3 DNA reads TGCGCCAGCAGCTTGACAGGGGAGGTGAACATTCAGTACTTC. Combining the CDR3 with reference TRBV5-1 and TRBJ2-4 gives the whole variable domain KAGVTQTPRYLIKTRGQQVTLSCSPISGHRSVSWYQQTPGQGLQFLFEYFSETQRNKGNFPGRFSGRQFSNSRSEMNVSTLELGDSALYLCASSLTGEVNIQYFGAGTRLSVL.

J is TRBJ2-7 and V is TRBV3-1; weak D call: TRBD2 (5 bases). The V gene's germline CDR1 is LGHDT and CDR2 YNNKEL (reference sequence). The CDR3 runs 15 residues. Trimming removed 2 bases from V and 0 bases from J, with 11 bases in between. CDR3 coding DNA: TGTGCCAGCAGCCAATCGGGAACCTACTCCTACGAGCAGTACGTC. Protein product: CASSQSGTYSYEQYV.

The rearrangement links TRBV7-2 to TRBJ1-2; no firm D call. V was clipped by 2 bases and J by 8 bases, with 9 bases between them. Germline CDR1 is SGHTA and CDR2 is FQGNSA. This CDR3 comprises 12 residues. In nucleotides, the CDR3 is TGTGCCAGCAGCTTAAAAATCCCGGGCTACACCTTC. It codes for CASSLKIPGYTF.

This clonotype was counted ten times or more. The rearrangement links TRBV20-1 to TRBJ2-2, with 7 bases matching TRBD2. V shed 1 base and J 1 base; nucleotides not matched to a gene: 3. The germline CDR1 and CDR2 sequences are DFQATT and SNEGSKA (reference sequence). The CDR3 is 15 residues long. In nucleotides, the CDR3 is TGCAGTGCTAGAGCCGGGAGGTTGAACACCGGGGAGCTGTTTTTT. Its translation: CSARAGRLNTGELFF.

The chain combines TRBV19 with TRBJ1-2, with no clear D. Per the germline V gene, CDR1 is LNHDA and CDR2 is SQIVND (reference sequence). V was shortened by 7 bases and J by 7 bases, with 7 bases between the two germline ends. The CDR3 is made up of 10 amino acids. The CDR3 protein is CASKRAGYTF. The CDR3 nucleotides are TGTGCCAGTAAACGGGCTGGCTACACCTTC.

The genes are TRBV20-1 and TRBJ2-5, with TRBD2 matching 8 bases. CDR3 size: 16 residues. The V gene end was trimmed by 6 bases and the J gene end by 1 base; junction bases not matched to a gene: 13. The germline CDR1 and CDR2 sequences are DFQATT and SNEGSKA (reference sequence). This CDR3 is CSASGLAGLPQETQYF. The CDR3 DNA is TGCAGTGCCTCGGGGCTAGCGGGCCTACCCCAAGAGACCCAGTACTTC.

This clonotype showed up many times. The chain couples TRBV5-5 to TRBJ2-5; D is undetermined. CDR1 is SGHKS, CDR2 YYEKEE, per germline (reference sequence). The V end lost 3 bases, the J end lost 0 bases, and 9 bases lay between the germline ends. This CDR3 is 14 amino acids long. CDR3 protein: CASSSEAYQETQYF. In DNA, the CDR3 is TGTGCCAGCAGCTCCGAAGCGTACCAAGAGACCCAGTACTTC.

The V and J genes are TRBV5-6 and TRBJ2-1, with unresolved D. The ends were cut back, 0 bases at V and 0 bases at J, with 10 bases in the middle. Germline V gene sequence: CDR1 SGHDT, CDR2 YYEEEE. CDR3 length: 16 residues. CDR3: CASSLDRLSSYNEQFF. CDR3 nucleotides: TGTGCCAGCAGCTTGGACCGCCTGAGCTCCTACAATGAGCAGTTCTTC.

This clonotype has a handful of counts. V gene TRBV19 combines with J gene TRBJ2-4, with D maybe TRBD2 (5 bases). Germline CDR1 LNHDA, CDR2 SQIVND (reference sequence). Deletions cut 0 bases from V and 0 bases from J, with 12 bases between. The CDR3 contains 17 residues. As DNA, the CDR3 is TGTGCCAGTAGTATAGATCGGGGAACCCTAGCCAAAAACATTCAGTACTTC. Translated, it gives CASSIDRGTLAKNIQYF.

This clonotype came up a few times. The rearrangement links TRBV20-1 to TRBJ1-5; D ambiguous. Trimming stripped 6 bases from V and 7 bases from J, with 22 bases between. From germline, CDR1 is DFQATT and CDR2 SNEGSKA (reference sequence). This CDR3 has 15 residues. The CDR3 sequence is CSARRPGLMVQPQHF. CDR3 coding DNA: TGCAGTGCCAGACGGCCGGGCCTTATGGTCCAGCCCCAGCATTTT.

In its sample, this clonotype was seen many times. The chain employs TRBV29-1 and TRBJ2-1, with 9 bases lining up with TRBD1. Germline V gene lookup returns CDR1 SQVTM and CDR2 ANQGSEA. V was pared by 4 bases and J by 8 bases, with 12 bases of the junction left unmatched. This CDR3 spans 15 amino acids. The CDR3 loop is CSVAVAGTGLDEQFF. The CDR3 DNA follows: TGCAGCGTTGCGGTCGCCGGGACAGGGCTTGATGAGCAGTTCTTC.

This chain joins TRBV7-9 and TRBJ2-1; 7 nucleotides match TRBD2. The CDR3 totals 12 residues. V shed 4 bases, J shed 10 bases, and the junction held 4 bases outside the gene matches. Germline V CDR1 and CDR2: SEHNR, FQNEAQ (reference sequence). The CDR3 spells CASSSSGEEQFF. The CDR3 bases are TGTGCCAGCAGCTCTAGCGGAGAAGAGCAGTTCTTC.

This clonotype was detected only a few times. This chain connects TRBV5-5 to TRBJ2-7; 8 bases map to TRBD1. This CDR3 has 15 amino acids. Germline trimming cut 4 bases from V and 2 bases from J; bases unmatched to any gene: 8. Germline assignment: CDR1 SGHKS and CDR2 YYEKEE (reference sequence). CDR3 residues: CASSHPGQAPYEQYF. CDR3 DNA: TGTGCCAGCAGCCATCCGGGACAGGCGCCCTACGAGCAGTACTTC.

The rearrangement links TRBV20-1 to TRBJ1-1; D is unresolved. The CDR3 consists of 13 residues. V was shortened by 1 base and J by 6 bases, with 12 bases between the two germline ends. Germline V lookup: CDR1 DFQATT, CDR2 SNEGSKA (reference sequence). CDR3 sequence reads: CSARGEMTSEAFF. In nucleotides, the CDR3 is TGCAGTGCTAGAGGCGAGATGACCTCTGAAGCTTTCTTT.

Regarding this clonotype: The missing conserved phenylalanine or tryptophan at the end of this CDR3 makes a read error likely. This sequence joins TRBV2 and TRBJ2-7, with TRBD2 matching over 7 bases. The germline gives CDR1 SNHLY, CDR2 FYNNEI. The junction had 3 bases not matched to a gene; V was cut back by 7 bases and J by 3 bases. The CDR3 is 12 residues long. The CDR3 sequence: CASKASGYEQYY. The DNA of the CDR3 is TGTGCCAGCAAGGCTAGCGGCTACGAGCAGTACTAC.

Regarding this clonotype: A much larger clone lies a single base off, so this may be a read error. This chain uses TRBV5-1 with TRBJ1-1; D may be TRBD1 (6 bases). Germline lookup yields CDR1 SGHRS and CDR2 YFSETQ. CDR3 length equals 11 residues. The CDR3 here is CASTRDTEAYF. CDR3 in DNA: TGCGCCAGCACCCGGGACACTGAAGCTTACTTT.

Regarding this clonotype: A much larger clone lies a single base off, so this may be a read error. The chain combines TRBV10-3 with TRBJ2-7; possible D gene TRBD2, 5 bases. The CDR3 covers 12 residues. V was cut by 11 bases and J by 0 bases, with 11 bases left in between. The V gene's germline CDR1 is ENHRY and CDR2 SYGVKD. CDR3 region: CAAGGDSYEQYF. The CDR3 DNA follows: TGTGCCGCCGGAGGAGACTCCTACGAGCAGTACTTC.

This clonotype was recorded many times. The chain recombines TRBV12-3 or TRBV12-4 with TRBJ2-1; D not certain. This CDR3 has 16 residues. The V gene lost 2 bases and the J gene lost 0 bases, with 11 bases spanning the gap. The CDR3 DNA follows: TGTGCCAGCAGTTTAAGGGCCAGGAGCTCCTACAATGAGCAGTTCTTC. The encoded protein is CASSLRARSSYNEQFF.

In this sample, this clonotype turned up many times. The chain carries TRBV28 and TRBJ2-7; 7 nucleotides align to TRBD1. The CDR3 has 15 amino acids. V was pared by 5 bases and J by 2 bases, with 9 bases of the junction left unmatched. Germline lookup yields CDR1 MDHEN and CDR2 SYDVKM. The CDR3 reads CASSIRTGGPYEQYF. The CDR3 DNA is TGTGCCAGCAGTATACGGACAGGTGGACCCTACGAGCAGTACTTC.

V is TRBV6-5 and J is TRBJ2-5, with 12 nucleotides matching TRBD2. Germline V gene data show CDR1 as MNHEY and CDR2 as SVGAGI. The CDR3 is 17 amino acids. The junction had 7 bases not matched to a gene; V was cut back by 0 bases and J by 5 bases. CDR3 in amino acids: CASSYSIRLAGGETQYF. In DNA, the CDR3 is TGTGCCAGCAGTTACTCGATACGGCTAGCGGGAGGGGAGACCCAGTACTTC.